The 16 T cell receptor beta chains presented below share a single source sample, sequenced in a study of long-term antiretroviral therapy in people with HIV. They ran version v3.0 of the immunoSEQ assay at survey level. Profiling relied on immunoSEQ multiplex PCR, and the TCRdb table lists in-frame clones only, not all of them. Of about 33,000 clones in the sample, around 96% were seen once. The sample was unsorted PBMCs, taken 6.6 years after starting antiretroviral therapy. The origin of the receptors is a man younger than 45 with HIV.

V is TRBV7-2 and J is TRBJ1-2; D ambiguous. V was pared by 5 bases and J by 2 bases, with 9 bases between. The CDR3 runs to 13 residues. The germline gives CDR1 SGHTA, CDR2 FQGNSA. The CDR3 here is CASSVRENYGYTF. In nucleotides, the CDR3 is TGTGCCAGCAGCGTTCGGGAAAACTATGGCTACACCTTC. The complete variable domain, with remaining parts taken from reference TRBV7-2 and TRBJ1-2, reads GAGVSQSPSNKVTEKGKDVELRCDPISGHTALYWYRQSLGQGLEFLIYFQGNSAPDKSGLPSDRFSAERTGGSVSTLTIQRTQQEDSAVYLCASSVRENYGYTFGSGTRLTVV.

The J gene is TRBJ1-4, the V gene TRBV29-1; D not resolved. Germline lookup yields CDR1 SQVTM and CDR2 ANQGSEA. Deletions cut 4 bases from V and 8 bases from J, with 11 bases between. This CDR3 is built from 12 residues. This CDR3 reads CSVVGQAEKLFF. CDR3 sequence (DNA): TGCAGCGTTGTAGGGCAGGCGGAAAAACTGTTTTTT.

The gene calls are TRBV19 and TRBJ2-7; 7 bases are shared with TRBD1. The CDR3 is 14 residues long. Looked up from germline, CDR1 is LNHDA and CDR2 is SQIVND (reference sequence). Unmatched junction bases numbered 7, after V lost 5 bases and J lost 3 bases. CDR3 sequence (DNA): TGTGCCAGTAGTCCATGGGACAGTAACTACGAGCAGTACTTC. As protein: CASSPWDSNYEQYF.

The genes are TRBV6-1 and TRBJ1-5, with a weak D call TRBD1 (5 bases). The CDR3 is made up of 14 amino acids. V shed 1 base and J shed 4 bases, with 8 bases lying between them. Germline V gene data show CDR1 as MNHNS and CDR2 as SASEGT. The CDR3 region is CASSEGQSNQPQHF. Here the CDR3 DNA reads TGTGCCAGCAGTGAAGGACAGTCGAATCAGCCCCAGCATTTT.

This clone has just one count. The chain is built from TRBV4-1 and TRBJ2-3; TRBD2 matches at 11 bases. The CDR3 covers 16 residues. CDR1 MGHRA and CDR2 YSYEKL come from the germline V gene. The V and J ends lost 0 bases and 6 bases, in that order; junction bases with no gene match: 5. The CDR3 region has the DNA TGCGCCAGCAGCCAAGAATCTACTAGCGGGAGTGATACGCAGTATTTT. It specifies CASSQESTSGSDTQYF.

The chain employs TRBV19 and TRBJ1-5; possible D gene TRBD1, 6 bases. This CDR3 comprises 15 residues. Germline V gene sequence: CDR1 LNHDA, CDR2 SQIVND (reference sequence). With 7 bases removed from V and 3 bases from J, the gap between germline ends came to 16 bases. The CDR3 coding sequence is TGTGCCAGTATTCAAAACAGGGAAGTCAATCAGCCCCAGCATTTT. Protein: CASIQNREVNQPQHF. Full variable domain (remainder filled in from reference TRBV19 and TRBJ1-5): DGGITQSPKYLFRKEGQNVTLSCEQNLNHDAMYWYRQDPGQGLRLIYYSQIVNDFQKGDIAEGYSVSREKKESFPLTVTSAQKNPTAFYLCASIQNREVNQPQHFGDGTRLSIL.

The chain combines TRBV6-1 with TRBJ2-3, with 7 bases aligning to TRBD2. This CDR3 is 13 amino acids long. J lost 8 bases, V lost 4 bases, and 6 bases had no gene match. CDR1 is MNHNS and CDR2 is SASEGT in the germline V gene. CDR3 in DNA: TGTGCCAGCAGTGGGGTTGGGGGGGGTACGCAGTATTTT. Its translation is CASSGVGGGTQYF.

V and J are TRBV19 and TRBJ1-3; tentative D call: TRBD1 (5 bases). CDR3 length equals 14 residues. V lost 3 bases and J 2 bases, leaving 8 bases between the germline ends. Germline V gives CDR1 LNHDA, CDR2 SQIVND (reference sequence). The CDR3 sequence is CASSIDRTGNTIYF. In nucleotides, the CDR3 is TGTGCCAGTAGTATCGACAGAACTGGAAACACCATATATTTT. The full variable domain, rest sourced from reference TRBV19 and TRBJ1-3, is DGGITQSPKYLFRKEGQNVTLSCEQNLNHDAMYWYRQDPGQGLRLIYYSQIVNDFQKGDIAEGYSVSREKKESFPLTVTSAQKNPTAFYLCASSIDRTGNTIYFGEGSWLTVV.

The chain links TRBV6-5 to TRBJ2-1, with TRBD1 matching 7 bases. Germline CDR1 MNHEY, CDR2 SVGAGI. Trimming took 5 bases from V and 12 from J; bases not matched to a gene: 4. CDR3 length: 11 residues. This chain's CDR3 is CASSRDRAQFF. DNA of the CDR3: TGTGCCAGCAGTCGCGACAGGGCGCAGTTCTTC.

The chain links TRBV5-1 to TRBJ2-5; D is perhaps TRBD1 (6 bases). Germline CDR1 reads SGHRS; CDR2 reads YFSETQ. Trimming took off 4 bases at V and 4 bases at J, with 17 bases between the two ends. This CDR3 has 15 residues. Here the CDR3 reads CASSPNTGLGETQYF. The CDR3 DNA follows: TGCGCCAGCAGCCCAAATACAGGGTTGGGAGAGACCCAGTACTTC.

V gene TRBV9 combines with J gene TRBJ2-1, with D unclear. Deletions cut 4 bases from V and 0 bases from J, with 11 bases between. In germline, CDR1 is SGDLS, CDR2 YYNGEE. The CDR3 contains 15 residues. CDR3 sequence: CASSSDPSSYNEQFF. CDR3 in DNA: TGTGCCAGCAGCTCTGATCCAAGCTCCTACAATGAGCAGTTCTTC.

This rearrangement joins TRBV27 to TRBJ1-4, with D unclear. The CDR3 is 14 residues long. V lost 2 bases and J 8 bases, leaving 12 bases between the germline ends. Germline V gene lookup returns CDR1 MNHEY and CDR2 SMNVEV (reference sequence). This CDR3 is CASSLRASGEKLFF. In nucleotides, the CDR3 is TGTGCCAGCAGTTTAAGGGCCTCTGGCGAAAAACTGTTTTTT.

The CDR3 protein is CASSQGPGTQYF. Here the CDR3 DNA reads TGCGCCAGCAGCCAAGGCCCTGGTACGCAGTATTTT. This chain joins TRBV4-3 and TRBJ2-3, with D uncertain. The germline CDR1 and CDR2 sequences are LGHNA and YSLEER. The CDR3 is made up of 12 amino acids. Trimming removed 1 base from V and 8 bases from J, with 7 bases in between.

V and J are TRBV19 and TRBJ1-1; the D is unclear. The CDR3 consists of 13 residues. Trimming removed 5 bases from V and 5 bases from J, with 12 bases in between. CDR1 is LNHDA and CDR2 is SQIVND in the germline V gene (reference sequence). The CDR3 bases are TGTGCCAGTAGTCCGAGGACGGTTACTGAAGCTTTCTTT. Translating gives CASSPRTVTEAFF.

The V and J genes are TRBV4-3 and TRBJ2-5; 9 positions agree with TRBD2. The CDR3 runs 18 residues. Germline V lookup: CDR1 LGHNA, CDR2 YSLEER. Trimming removed 1 base from V and 1 base from J; junction bases left unmatched: 10. Here the CDR3 DNA reads TGCGCCAGCAGCCAAGGTGGCGGGGGGGGCTTTGGCCAAGAGACCCAGTACTTC. Translation gives CASSQGGGGGFGQETQYF.

This sequence joins TRBV5-1 and TRBJ2-5, with D perhaps TRBD2 (7 bases). This CDR3 comprises 15 residues. The germline gives CDR1 SGHRS, CDR2 YFSETQ. Trimming pared 2 bases from V and 4 bases from J, leaving 15 bases between. As DNA, the CDR3 is TGCGCCAGCAGCTTCGGCGGGGGCGTAGGAGAGACCCAGTACTTC. This translates into CASSFGGGVGETQYF.